The source of this T cell receptor (beta chain) is a study of blood T cells in healthy people across ages. Using a J-beta primer mix together with a sample-barcoded 5' primer, a second PCR was run for about 6 to 11 cycles. TCRdb ran MiXCR on the 5' RACE reads and lists one entry per CDR3 protein. The sample carries about 640,000 distinct CDR3 sequences, about 54% recorded once. The CDR3 sequence is 13 residues long. The germline V gene encodes CDR1 SQVTM and CDR2 ANQGSEA. V lost 4 bases, J lost 4 bases, and 4 bases stayed unmatched. Whole-study findings and limits: More naive CD4+ cells and higher diversity were found in long-lived than in aged donors. Estimates of diversity drawn from one million T cells were considered underestimates.

About this clonotype itself: Its specificity is unknown.

This clonotype was sampled from a man in his 60s in good health. Material for sequencing was blood. The chain recombines TRBV29-1 with TRBJ2-5; 9 positions match TRBD1. CDR3 in DNA: TGCAGCGTTGTGGACAGGGGAGGAGAGACCCAGTACTTC. Encoded protein: CSVVDRGGETQYF.